This entry lists 29 T cell receptor beta chains sequenced from one sample in a study of T-cell memory formation after mild COVID-19. TCRdb called the 5' RACE reads again in MiXCR, with one record for every CDR3 protein. Seen here are about 340,000 distinct CDR3 sequences, roughly an eighth observed once, and the top ten hold 20% to 25%. Sequenced: PBMCs or a T cell subset sorted from them (not recorded which). These receptors were taken from a man younger than 35 who had mild COVID-19 (a few samples of this study predate the infection). Cell type and time point are not known.

V usage is TRBV20-1 and J usage is TRBJ2-2; D gene ambiguous. Germline V gene data show CDR1 as DFQATT and CDR2 as SNEGSKA (reference sequence). The V gene lost 1 base and the J gene lost 0 bases, with 3 bases spanning the gap. This CDR3 is built from 13 residues. CDR3 coding DNA: TGCAGTGCTAGAGTCGCGAACACCGGGGAGCTGTTTTTT. Translated, it gives CSARVANTGELFF.

This clonotype occurred a few times. CDR3 amino acids: CATSIQGAQTDTQYF. The DNA for the CDR3 is TGTGCCACCAGCATTCAGGGGGCGCAAACAGATACGCAGTATTTT. The chain couples TRBV15 to TRBJ2-3, with 8 bases fitting TRBD1. V was clipped by 4 bases and J by 3 bases; unmatched bases: 6. This CDR3 is built from 15 residues. Germline V lookup: CDR1 LNHNV, CDR2 YYDKDF (reference sequence).

The chain joins TRBV6-5 to TRBJ2-2; D is ambiguous. This CDR3 is built from 14 residues. Trimming took off 0 bases at V and 2 bases at J, with 4 bases between the two ends. The germline gives CDR1 MNHEY, CDR2 SVGAGI. The CDR3 DNA is TGTGCCAGCAGTTACTCCCTAAACACCGGGGAGCTGTTTTTT. Protein: CASSYSLNTGELFF.

The chain carries TRBV19 and TRBJ2-7; D ambiguous. V lost 3 bases, J lost 0 bases, and 9 bases lay in between. Germline values: CDR1 LNHDA, CDR2 SQIVND (reference sequence). The CDR3 is made up of 14 amino acids. The CDR3 loop is CASSMGWGSYEQYF. The DNA for the CDR3 is TGTGCCAGTAGTATGGGATGGGGCTCCTACGAGCAGTACTTC.

The chain has TRBV20-1 and TRBJ2-5; unclear D gene. Trimming left V 0 bases short and J 10 bases short, with 15 bases between. Germline lookup yields CDR1 DFQATT and CDR2 SNEGSKA (reference sequence). The CDR3 runs to 13 residues. This chain's CDR3 is CSARDRSPRVQYF. In DNA, the CDR3 is TGCAGTGCTAGAGATCGCTCGCCTAGAGTCCAGTACTTC.

The rearrangement uses TRBV7-2 and TRBJ2-3; D remains ambiguous. The CDR3 runs 15 residues. V dropped 4 bases and J dropped 0 bases, with 11 bases sitting between them. Germline lookup yields CDR1 SGHTA and CDR2 FQGNSA. CDR3 nucleotide sequence: TGTGCCAGCAGCTCTCAGACCTATAGCACAGATACGCAGTATTTT. Translated, it gives CASSSQTYSTDTQYF.

This clonotype was seen a handful of times. This chain joins TRBV25-1 and TRBJ2-1; D is undetermined. Germline V gene lookup returns CDR1 MGHDK and CDR2 SYGVNS. The CDR3 runs to 13 residues. The germline V and J ends were trimmed by 1 base and 6 bases, with 7 bases remaining between them. The CDR3 region is CASSEWVVNEQFF. In nucleotides, the CDR3 is TGTGCCAGCAGTGAATGGGTGGTCAATGAGCAGTTCTTC.

The chain links TRBV11-2 to TRBJ2-1; a possible D gene is TRBD2 (6 bases). CDR3 length: 14 amino acids. V was pared by 4 bases and J by 6 bases, with 13 bases between. Germline assignment: CDR1 SGHAT and CDR2 FQNNGV. DNA of the CDR3: TGTGCCAGCAGCTACCGGGACTCGGGCAATGAGCAGTTCTTC. Translated, it gives CASSYRDSGNEQFF.

In this sample, this clonotype turned up a few times. V is TRBV4-1 and J is TRBJ2-2; 10 bases match TRBD1. Trimming cost V 4 bases and J 7 bases; bases outside gene matches: 6. The CDR3 length is 15 residues. Germline lookup yields CDR1 MGHRA and CDR2 YSYEKL. CDR3 sequence (DNA): TGCGCCAGCAGCCGCGACAGGGGGCCGGACGGGGAGCTGTTTTTT. This codes for CASSRDRGPDGELFF.

This chain links TRBV6-2 or TRBV6-3 with TRBJ2-1; D remains unclear. Germline V gives CDR1 MNHEY, CDR2 SVGEGT. The V end was cut by 8 bases, the J end by 10 bases, with 15 bases between. The CDR3 runs to 12 residues. This chain's CDR3 is CASAQRLDEQFF. As DNA, the CDR3 is TGTGCCAGCGCGCAGAGGTTGGACGAGCAGTTCTTC.

This clonotype has a handful of counts. The rearrangement links TRBV9 to TRBJ1-6; a possible D gene is TRBD1 (5 bases). This CDR3 has 12 residues. The germline CDR1 and CDR2 sequences are SGDLS and YYNGEE. The V and J ends lost 7 bases and 12 bases respectively, with 14 bases between them. DNA for the CDR3: TGTGCCAGCGAGACGCACGGGGGACCCCTCCACTTT. Amino acids: CASETHGGPLHF.

The V and J genes are TRBV29-1 and TRBJ1-2; no clear D. The germline V gene has CDR1 SQVTM and CDR2 ANQGSEA. The germline V and J ends were trimmed by 3 bases and 4 bases, with 9 bases remaining between them. The CDR3 consists of 12 residues. CDR3 sequence (DNA): TGCAGCGTTGAGGAGAGTCCCTATGGCTACACCTTC. It codes for CSVEESPYGYTF.

This chain joins TRBV7-3 and TRBJ2-2, with D perhaps matching TRBD1 or TRBD2 (6 bases each). V was trimmed by 7 bases and J by 6 bases, leaving 18 bases between them. Looked up from germline, CDR1 is SGHTA and CDR2 is FQGTGA. The CDR3 contains 15 residues. This chain's CDR3 is CASTKGGVGAGELFF. The CDR3 nucleotides read TGTGCCAGCACCAAGGGGGGCGTGGGGGCCGGGGAGCTGTTTTTT.

The chain couples TRBV6-6 to TRBJ1-1, with D tentatively TRBD1 (5 bases). V was trimmed by 5 bases and J by 3 bases, leaving 19 bases between them. The CDR3 length is 16 residues. Germline CDR1 is MNHNY and CDR2 is SVGAGI (reference sequence). As DNA, the CDR3 is TGTGCCAGCAGTGAGGGACGGTATGGGGCCGACACTGAAGCTTTCTTT. The encoded protein is CASSEGRYGADTEAFF.

The chain joins TRBV5-1 to TRBJ2-2, with 7 bases fitting TRBD1. The CDR3 sequence is 16 residues long. V was pared by 0 bases and J by 4 bases, with 6 bases of the junction left unmatched. The V gene's germline CDR1 is SGHRS and CDR2 YFSETQ. Written as DNA, the CDR3 is TGCGCCAGCAGCTTGGGGGGGACAGCAGGCACCGGGGAGCTGTTTTTT. This gives the protein CASSLGGTAGTGELFF.

The chain carries TRBV6-5 and TRBJ2-5, with D uncertain. The CDR3 covers 16 residues. Looked up from germline, CDR1 is MNHEY and CDR2 is SVGAGI. The V end was cut by 0 bases, the J end by 4 bases, with 15 bases between. DNA of the CDR3: TGTGCCAGCAGTTACTCGGTTCCCCGGAGTGGAGAGACCCAGTACTTC. This gives the protein CASSYSVPRSGETQYF.

This clonotype was recorded many times. The V gene is TRBV29-1, the J gene TRBJ2-2; D gene ambiguous. V lost 5 bases, J lost 5 bases, and 15 bases lay in between. Germline V gives CDR1 SQVTM, CDR2 ANQGSEA. The CDR3 has 14 amino acids. CDR3 loop: CSVRFTFETGELFF. The CDR3 nucleotides read TGCAGCGTTCGGTTCACTTTTGAGACCGGGGAGCTGTTTTTT.

This clonotype showed up just a few times. The chain carries TRBV27 and TRBJ2-7, with D tentatively TRBD2 (5 bases). Deletions cut 3 bases from V and 0 bases from J, with 9 bases between. The CDR3 sequence is 14 residues long. In germline, CDR1 is MNHEY, CDR2 SMNVEV (reference sequence). The CDR3, as DNA: TGTGCCAGCAGTTTTTCGGCGGGCTCCTACGAGCAGTACGTC. It translates to CASSFSAGSYEQYV.

CDR3 DNA: TGTGCCAGCAGTGTTAGCGGGGGATCCTACAATGAGCAGTTCTTC. Translated: CASSVSGGSYNEQFF. The chain uses TRBV6-1 and TRBJ2-1, with 9 bases identical to TRBD2. The J segment lost 1 base and the V segment lost 4 bases, leaving 2 bases of the junction unmatched. The CDR3 spans 15 residues. Germline assignment: CDR1 MNHNS and CDR2 SASEGT.

V is TRBV5-1 and J is TRBJ2-2; 9 bases are shared with TRBD1. Trimming at V came to 4 bases and at J to 5 bases, leaving 6 bases not matched to a gene. Germline assignment: CDR1 SGHRS and CDR2 YFSETQ. The CDR3 loop spans 15 amino acids. DNA of the CDR3: TGCGCCAGCAGCCCCCGGACAGGGGCAACCGGGGAGCTGTTTTTT. Translated, it gives CASSPRTGATGELFF.

A few counts support this clonotype. This chain connects TRBV29-1 to TRBJ1-2, with 9 bases identical to TRBD1. The CDR3 runs to 14 residues. CDR1 and CDR2 (germline): SQVTM, ANQGSEA. V was pared by 5 bases and J by 3 bases, with 7 bases of the junction left unmatched. In DNA, the CDR3 is TGCAGCGTTCCACACCGGGACAGGGACTATGGCTACACCTTC. The encoded protein is CSVPHRDRDYGYTF.

This clonotype was picked up many times. The chain employs TRBV7-2 and TRBJ2-1; D not resolved. Deletions cut 4 bases from V and 10 bases from J, with 11 bases between. This CDR3 is built from 12 residues. Germline CDR1 SGHTA, CDR2 FQGNSA. The CDR3: CASSSRKLEQFF. DNA of the CDR3: TGTGCCAGCAGCTCCCGAAAGCTCGAGCAGTTCTTC.

This clonotype appeared a few times. The V gene is TRBV11-2, the J gene TRBJ1-2; the D is unclear. Germline V gives CDR1 SGHAT, CDR2 FQNNGV. The CDR3 consists of 14 residues. Trimming shortened V by 0 bases and J by 4 bases, and 9 bases separated the two germline ends. CDR3 amino acids: CASSLDSAGYGYTF. CDR3 sequence (DNA): TGTGCCAGCAGCTTAGATTCAGCCGGCTATGGCTACACCTTC.

This clonotype occurred a few times. CDR3 region: CAISDLLEPAGQYV. In DNA, the CDR3 is TGTGCCATCAGCGATCTACTAGAACCCGCGGGGCAGTACGTC. This sequence joins TRBV10-3 and TRBJ2-7; D might be TRBD2 (5 bases). Trimming stripped 6 bases from V and 9 bases from J, with 21 bases between. The CDR3 covers 14 residues. Germline V gene data show CDR1 as ENHRY and CDR2 as SYGVKD.

This clonotype was counted a few times. The chain couples TRBV19 to TRBJ1-5; D is possibly TRBD1 (5 bases). V lost 9 bases to trimming and J lost 2 bases, with 11 bases between them. The CDR3 is made up of 13 amino acids. Germline-derived CDR1 and CDR2 are LNHDA and SQIVND (reference sequence). CDR3 nucleotide sequence: TGTGCCAGCGCTGGGACGGGCAATCAGCCCCAGCATTTT. Translated: CASAGTGNQPQHF. Complete variable domain (other parts from reference TRBV19 and TRBJ1-5): DGGITQSPKYLFRKEGQNVTLSCEQNLNHDAMYWYRQDPGQGLRLIYYSQIVNDFQKGDIAEGYSVSREKKESFPLTVTSAQKNPTAFYLCASAGTGNQPQHFGDGTRLSIL.

The table lists this clonotype with a few counts. The J gene is TRBJ1-1, the V gene TRBV7-2, with a tentative D call TRBD1 (6 bases). V lost 2 bases to trimming and J lost 3 bases, with 10 bases between them. The CDR3 has 14 residues. CDR1 SGHTA and CDR2 FQGNSA come from the germline V gene. CDR3: CASSLMRGDTEAFF. The CDR3 DNA reads TGTGCCAGCAGCTTAATGAGGGGGGACACTGAAGCTTTCTTT.

The chain carries TRBV7-6 and TRBJ2-1; the D gene could be TRBD1 or TRBD2 (5 bases each). This CDR3 has 14 amino acids. CDR1 SGHVS and CDR2 FNYEAQ come from the germline V gene. The V gene lost 1 base and the J gene lost 10 bases, with 14 bases spanning the gap. The CDR3 DNA follows: TGTGCCAGCAGCTTAGAAGGAGGACCAGGGGAGCAGTTCTTC. Translating it yields CASSLEGGPGEQFF.

This clonotype was observed a few times. V is TRBV4-1 and J is TRBJ1-1; TRBD1 aligns across 8 bases. J lost 5 bases, V lost 3 bases, and 11 bases had no gene match. Germline V gene data show CDR1 as MGHRA and CDR2 as YSYEKL. The CDR3 spans 16 residues. CDR3 bases: TGCGCCAGCAGCCAGGGTCTGGACAGGGCAGGAACTGAAGCTTTCTTT. Residues: CASSQGLDRAGTEAFF.

A few counts support this clonotype. This chain connects TRBV5-5 to TRBJ1-2; TRBD1 matches 8 bases. The germline gives CDR1 SGHKS, CDR2 YYEKEE (reference sequence). The ends lost 3 bases at V and 7 bases at J; junction bases unmatched: 8. CDR3 length: 14 amino acids. The CDR3 nucleotides read TGTGCCAGCAGCTCCACATCCACAGGGGGTGGCTACACCTTC. It encodes CASSSTSTGGGYTF.